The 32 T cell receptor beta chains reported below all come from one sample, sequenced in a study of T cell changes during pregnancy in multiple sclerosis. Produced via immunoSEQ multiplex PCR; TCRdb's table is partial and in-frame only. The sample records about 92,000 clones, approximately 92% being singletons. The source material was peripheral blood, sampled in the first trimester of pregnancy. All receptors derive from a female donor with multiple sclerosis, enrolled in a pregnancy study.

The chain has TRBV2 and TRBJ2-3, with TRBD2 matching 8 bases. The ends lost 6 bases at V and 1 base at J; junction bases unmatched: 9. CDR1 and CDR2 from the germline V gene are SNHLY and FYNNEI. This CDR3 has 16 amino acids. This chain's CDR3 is CASSGNLAGRTDTQYF. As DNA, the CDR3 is TGTGCCAGCAGCGGGAACTTAGCGGGACGCACAGATACGCAGTATTTT.

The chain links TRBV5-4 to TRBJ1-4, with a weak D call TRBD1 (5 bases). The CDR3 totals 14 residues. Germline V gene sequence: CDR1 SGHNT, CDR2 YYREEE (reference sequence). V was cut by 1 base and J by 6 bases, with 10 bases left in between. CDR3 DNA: TGTGCCAGCAGCTTGCCAGGGCCCGATGAAAAACTGTTTTTT. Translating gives CASSLPGPDEKLFF.

Here the CDR3 reads CASSVRTSGYNEQFF. The CDR3 region has the DNA TGCGCCAGCAGTGTAAGGACTAGCGGATACAATGAGCAGTTCTTC. The chain joins TRBV10-2 to TRBJ2-1, with 10 bases lining up with TRBD2. The CDR3 sequence is 15 residues long. Unmatched junction bases numbered 4, after V lost 4 bases and J lost 4 bases. The germline V gene encodes CDR1 WSHSY and CDR2 SAAADI.

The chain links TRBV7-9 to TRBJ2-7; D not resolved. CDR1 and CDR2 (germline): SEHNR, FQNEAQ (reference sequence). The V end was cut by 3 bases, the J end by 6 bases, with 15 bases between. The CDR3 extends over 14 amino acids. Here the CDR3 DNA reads TGTGCCAGCAGCTTGGCCTACCCGAGGTCCGAGCAGTACTTC. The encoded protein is CASSLAYPRSEQYF.

The CDR3, as DNA: TGTGCCTGGAGAATGAGGGGGGGCGGGGAGCTGTTTTTT. Its translation: CAWRMRGGGELFF. The chain combines TRBV30 with TRBJ2-2; perhaps TRBD2 as D (7 bases). The germline V gene has CDR1 GTSNPN and CDR2 SVGIG (reference sequence). This CDR3 contains 13 residues. Trimming pared 3 bases from V and 7 bases from J, leaving 12 bases between. Full variable domain (rest looked up from reference TRBV30 and TRBJ2-2): SQTIHQWPATLVQPVGSPLSLECTVEGTSNPNLYWYRQAAGRGLQLLFYSVGIGQISSEVPQNLSASRPQDRQFILSSKKLLLSDSGFYLCAWRMRGGGELFFGEGSRLTVL.

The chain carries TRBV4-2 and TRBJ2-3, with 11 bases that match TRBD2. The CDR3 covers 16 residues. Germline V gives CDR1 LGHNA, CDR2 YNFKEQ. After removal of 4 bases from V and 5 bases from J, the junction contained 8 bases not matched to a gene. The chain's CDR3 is CASSLVLAGVVDTQYF. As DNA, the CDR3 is TGTGCCAGCAGCCTAGTACTAGCGGGAGTTGTAGATACGCAGTATTTT.

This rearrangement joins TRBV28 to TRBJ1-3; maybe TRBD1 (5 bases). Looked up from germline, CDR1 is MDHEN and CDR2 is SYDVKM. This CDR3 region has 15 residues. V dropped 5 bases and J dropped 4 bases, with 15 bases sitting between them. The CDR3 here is CASSPPGTPGNTIYF. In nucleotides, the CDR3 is TGTGCCAGCAGTCCACCCGGGACTCCCGGAAACACCATATATTTT.

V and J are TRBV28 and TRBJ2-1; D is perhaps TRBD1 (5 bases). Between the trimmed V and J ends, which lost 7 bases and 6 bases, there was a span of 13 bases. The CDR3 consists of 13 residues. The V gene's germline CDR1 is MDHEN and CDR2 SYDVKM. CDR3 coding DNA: TGTGCCAGCACCACTTTAGGGGTCAATGAGCAGTTCTTC. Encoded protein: CASTTLGVNEQFF.

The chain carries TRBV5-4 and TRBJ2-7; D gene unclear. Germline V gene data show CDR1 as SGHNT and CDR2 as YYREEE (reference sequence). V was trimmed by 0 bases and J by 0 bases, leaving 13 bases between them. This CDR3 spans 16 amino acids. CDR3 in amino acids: CASSLDNRRSSYEQYF. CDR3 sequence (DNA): TGTGCCAGCAGCTTGGATAACCGAAGGAGCTCCTACGAGCAGTACTTC.

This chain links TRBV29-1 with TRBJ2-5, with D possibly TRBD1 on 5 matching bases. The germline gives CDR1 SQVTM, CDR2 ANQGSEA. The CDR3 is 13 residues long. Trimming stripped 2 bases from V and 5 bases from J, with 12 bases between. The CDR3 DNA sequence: TGCAGCGTTGAACTCAGGGTCGGGGAGACCCAGTACTTC. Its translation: CSVELRVGETQYF.

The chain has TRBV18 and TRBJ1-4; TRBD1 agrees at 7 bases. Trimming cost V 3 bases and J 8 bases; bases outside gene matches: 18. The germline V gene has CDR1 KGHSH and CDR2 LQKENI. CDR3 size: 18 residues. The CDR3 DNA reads TGTGCCAGCTCACCCCGGGGGGGAAGGACAGGCCAGTCGGAAAAACTGTTTTTT. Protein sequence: CASSPRGGRTGQSEKLFF.

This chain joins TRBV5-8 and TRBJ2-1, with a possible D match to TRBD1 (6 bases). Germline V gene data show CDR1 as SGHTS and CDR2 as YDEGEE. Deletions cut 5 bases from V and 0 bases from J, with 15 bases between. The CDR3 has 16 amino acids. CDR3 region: CASSSYRVLSYNEQFF. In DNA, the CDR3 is TGTGCCAGCAGTTCCTACAGGGTTCTCTCCTACAATGAGCAGTTCTTC.

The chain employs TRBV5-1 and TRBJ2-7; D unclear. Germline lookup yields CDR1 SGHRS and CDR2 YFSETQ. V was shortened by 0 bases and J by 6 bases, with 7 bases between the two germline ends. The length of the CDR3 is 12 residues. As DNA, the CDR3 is TGCGCCAGCAGCTTGGGAGTTTCCGAGCAGTACTTC. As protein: CASSLGVSEQYF. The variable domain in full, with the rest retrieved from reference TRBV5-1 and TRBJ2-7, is KAGVTQTPRYLIKTRGQQVTLSCSPISGHRSVSWYQQTPGQGLQFLFEYFSETQRNKGNFPGRFSGRQFSNSRSEMNVSTLELGDSALYLCASSLGVSEQYFGPGTRLTVT.

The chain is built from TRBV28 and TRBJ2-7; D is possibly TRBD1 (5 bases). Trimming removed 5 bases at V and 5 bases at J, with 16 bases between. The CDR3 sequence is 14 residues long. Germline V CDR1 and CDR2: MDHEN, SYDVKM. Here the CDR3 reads CASSQRTPLDEQYF. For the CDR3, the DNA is TGTGCCAGCAGTCAGAGGACACCTCTGGACGAGCAGTACTTC.

The CDR3 DNA reads as TGTGCCAGTAGTACTAGCGGGAGTGCAGATACGCAGTATTTT. It is translated as CASSTSGSADTQYF. The gene calls are TRBV19 and TRBJ2-3, with TRBD2 matching over 10 bases. This CDR3 has 14 residues. Trimming removed 4 bases from V and 4 bases from J; junction bases left unmatched: 2. The germline V gene encodes CDR1 LNHDA and CDR2 SQIVND (reference sequence).

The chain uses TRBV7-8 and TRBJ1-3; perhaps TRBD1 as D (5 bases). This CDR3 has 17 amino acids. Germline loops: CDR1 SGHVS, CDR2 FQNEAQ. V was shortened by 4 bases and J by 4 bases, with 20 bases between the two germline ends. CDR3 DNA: TGTGCCAGCAGCTCCAGGGCAGGGATCCTAGGCGGAAACACCATATATTTT. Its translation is CASSSRAGILGGNTIYF.

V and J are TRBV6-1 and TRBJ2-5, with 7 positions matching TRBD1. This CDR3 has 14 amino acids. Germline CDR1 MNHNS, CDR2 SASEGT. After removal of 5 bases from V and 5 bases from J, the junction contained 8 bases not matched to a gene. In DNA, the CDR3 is TGTGCCAGCAGTATGACAGGGCTGAAGGAGACCCAGTACTTC. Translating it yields CASSMTGLKETQYF.

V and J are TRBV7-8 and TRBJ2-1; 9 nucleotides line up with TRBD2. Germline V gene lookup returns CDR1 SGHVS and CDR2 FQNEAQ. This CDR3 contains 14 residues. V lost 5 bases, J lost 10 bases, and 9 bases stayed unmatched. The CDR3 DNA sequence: TGTGCCAGCAGCCCTCCGGGACTAGCAGGAGAGCAGTTCTTC. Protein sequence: CASSPPGLAGEQFF.

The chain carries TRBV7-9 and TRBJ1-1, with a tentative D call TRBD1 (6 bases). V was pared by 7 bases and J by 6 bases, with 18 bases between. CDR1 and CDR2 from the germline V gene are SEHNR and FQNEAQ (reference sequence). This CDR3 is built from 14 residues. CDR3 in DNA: TGTGCCAGCAACCCGACGCCTTCAGGGGCTGAAGCTTTCTTT. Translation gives CASNPTPSGAEAFF.

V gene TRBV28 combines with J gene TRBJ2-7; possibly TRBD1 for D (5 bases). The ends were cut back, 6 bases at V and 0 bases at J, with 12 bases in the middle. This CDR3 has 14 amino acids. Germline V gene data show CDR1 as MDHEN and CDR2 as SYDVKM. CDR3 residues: CASRPRESSYEQYF. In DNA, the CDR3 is TGTGCCAGCAGACCCAGGGAAAGCTCCTACGAGCAGTACTTC.

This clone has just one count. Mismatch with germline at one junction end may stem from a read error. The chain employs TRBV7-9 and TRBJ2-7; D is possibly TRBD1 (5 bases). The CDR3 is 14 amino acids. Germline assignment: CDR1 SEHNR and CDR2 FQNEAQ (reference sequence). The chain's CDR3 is CASSSPTGSHEQYF. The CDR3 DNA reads TGTGCCAGCAGCTCTCCTACAGGCTCCCACGAGCAGTACTTC.

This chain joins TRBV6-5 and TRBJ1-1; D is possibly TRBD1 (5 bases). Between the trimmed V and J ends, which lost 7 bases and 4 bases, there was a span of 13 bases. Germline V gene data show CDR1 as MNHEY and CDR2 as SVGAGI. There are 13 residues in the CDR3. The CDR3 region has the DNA TGTGCCAGCACCCGTGGGGGGAGCACTGAAGCTTTCTTT. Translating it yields CASTRGGSTEAFF.

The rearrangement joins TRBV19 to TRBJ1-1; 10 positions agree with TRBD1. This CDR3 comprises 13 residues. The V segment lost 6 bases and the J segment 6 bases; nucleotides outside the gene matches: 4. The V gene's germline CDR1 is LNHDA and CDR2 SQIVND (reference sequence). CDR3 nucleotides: TGTGCCAGTAGCGGGGACAGGGGACCTGAAGCTTTCTTT. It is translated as CASSGDRGPEAFF.

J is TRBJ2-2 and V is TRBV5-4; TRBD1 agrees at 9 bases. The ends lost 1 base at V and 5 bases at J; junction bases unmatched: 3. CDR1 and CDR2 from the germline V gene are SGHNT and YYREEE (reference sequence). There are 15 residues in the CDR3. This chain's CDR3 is CASSLTGGRTGELFF. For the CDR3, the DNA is TGTGCCAGCAGCTTGACAGGGGGCAGGACCGGGGAGCTGTTTTTT.

CDR3 bases: TGTGCCAGTAGTATAAGAGCGTATAGCAATCAGCCCCAGCATTTT. This translates into CASSIRAYSNQPQHF. The rearrangement joins TRBV19 to TRBJ1-5; D gene uncertain. There are 15 residues in the CDR3. CDR1 and CDR2 from the germline V gene are LNHDA and SQIVND (reference sequence). With 2 bases removed from V and 0 bases from J, the gap between germline ends came to 8 bases.

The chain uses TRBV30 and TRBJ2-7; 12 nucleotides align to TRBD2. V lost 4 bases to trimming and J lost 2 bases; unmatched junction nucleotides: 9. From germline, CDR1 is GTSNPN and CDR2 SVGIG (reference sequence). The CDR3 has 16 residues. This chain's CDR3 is CAWKAGLAGRTYEQYF. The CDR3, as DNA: TGTGCCTGGAAGGCAGGACTAGCGGGACGAACCTACGAGCAGTACTTC.

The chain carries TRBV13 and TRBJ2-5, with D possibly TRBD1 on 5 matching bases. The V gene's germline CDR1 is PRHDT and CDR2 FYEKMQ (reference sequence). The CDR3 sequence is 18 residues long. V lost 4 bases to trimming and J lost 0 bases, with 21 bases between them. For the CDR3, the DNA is TGTGCCAGCAGCTCCACTGGCCGACAGATTCGGTACCAAGAGACCCAGTACTTC. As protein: CASSSTGRQIRYQETQYF.

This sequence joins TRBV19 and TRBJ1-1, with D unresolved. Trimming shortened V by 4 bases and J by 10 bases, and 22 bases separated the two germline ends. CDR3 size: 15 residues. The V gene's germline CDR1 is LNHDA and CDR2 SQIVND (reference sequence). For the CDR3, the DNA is TGTGCCAGTAGTACCCTTAAACTCCGACTGCCTGGAGCTTTCTTT. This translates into CASSTLKLRLPGAFF.

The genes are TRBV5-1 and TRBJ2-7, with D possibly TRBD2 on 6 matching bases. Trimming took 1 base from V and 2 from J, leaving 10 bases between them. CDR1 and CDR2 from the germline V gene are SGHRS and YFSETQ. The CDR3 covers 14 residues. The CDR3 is CASSLSWGAYEQYF. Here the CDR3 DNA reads TGCGCCAGCAGCTTGAGTTGGGGGGCCTACGAGCAGTACTTC.

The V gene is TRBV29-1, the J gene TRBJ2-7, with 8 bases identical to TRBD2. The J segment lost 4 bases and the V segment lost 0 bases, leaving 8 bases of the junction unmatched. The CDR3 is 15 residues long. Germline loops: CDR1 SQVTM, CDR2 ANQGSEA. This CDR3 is CSVEDPHPSGYEQYF. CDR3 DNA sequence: TGCAGCGTTGAAGATCCCCACCCTAGCGGGTACGAGCAGTACTTC.

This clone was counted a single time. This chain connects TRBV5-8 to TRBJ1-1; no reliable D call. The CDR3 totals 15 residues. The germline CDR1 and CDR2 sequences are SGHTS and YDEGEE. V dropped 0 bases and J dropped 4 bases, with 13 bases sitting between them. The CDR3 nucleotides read TGTGCCAGCAGCTTGGTAATCGGGTTCCGCACTGAAGCTTTCTTT. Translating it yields CASSLVIGFRTEAFF. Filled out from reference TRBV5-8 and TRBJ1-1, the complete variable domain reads EAGVTQSPTHLIKTRGQQATLRCSPISGHTSVYWYQQALGLGLQFLLWYDEGEERNRGNFPPRFSGRQFPNYSSELNVNALELEDSALYLCASSLVIGFRTEAFFGQGTRLTVV.

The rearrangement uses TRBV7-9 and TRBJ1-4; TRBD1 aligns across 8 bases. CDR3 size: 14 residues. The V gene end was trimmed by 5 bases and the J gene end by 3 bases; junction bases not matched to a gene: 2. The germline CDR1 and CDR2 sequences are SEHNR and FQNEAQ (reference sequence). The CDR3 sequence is CASSGQGPNEKLFF. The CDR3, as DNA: TGTGCCAGCAGCGGACAGGGACCTAATGAAAAACTGTTTTTT. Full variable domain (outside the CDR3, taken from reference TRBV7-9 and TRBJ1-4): DTGVSQNPRHKITKRGQNVTFRCDPISEHNRLYWYRQTLGQGPEFLTYFQNEAQLEKSRLLSDRFSAERPKGSFSTLEIQRTEQGDSAMYLCASSGQGPNEKLFFGSGTQLSVL.